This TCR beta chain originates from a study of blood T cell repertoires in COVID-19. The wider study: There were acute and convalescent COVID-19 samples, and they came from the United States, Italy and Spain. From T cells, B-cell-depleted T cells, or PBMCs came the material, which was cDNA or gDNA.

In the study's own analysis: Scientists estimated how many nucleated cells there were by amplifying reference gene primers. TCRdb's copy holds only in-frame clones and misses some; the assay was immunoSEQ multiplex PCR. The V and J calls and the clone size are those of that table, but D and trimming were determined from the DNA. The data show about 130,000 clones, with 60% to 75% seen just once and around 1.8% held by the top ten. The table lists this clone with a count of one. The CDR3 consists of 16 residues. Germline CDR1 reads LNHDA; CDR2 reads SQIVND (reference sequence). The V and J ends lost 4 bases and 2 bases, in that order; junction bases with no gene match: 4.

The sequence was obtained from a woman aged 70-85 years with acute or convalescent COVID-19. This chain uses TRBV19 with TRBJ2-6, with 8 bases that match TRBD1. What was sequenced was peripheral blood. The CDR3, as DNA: TGTGCCAGTAGTACGGACAGGGACACTGGGGCCAACGTCCTGACTTTC. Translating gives CASSTDRDTGANVLTF.